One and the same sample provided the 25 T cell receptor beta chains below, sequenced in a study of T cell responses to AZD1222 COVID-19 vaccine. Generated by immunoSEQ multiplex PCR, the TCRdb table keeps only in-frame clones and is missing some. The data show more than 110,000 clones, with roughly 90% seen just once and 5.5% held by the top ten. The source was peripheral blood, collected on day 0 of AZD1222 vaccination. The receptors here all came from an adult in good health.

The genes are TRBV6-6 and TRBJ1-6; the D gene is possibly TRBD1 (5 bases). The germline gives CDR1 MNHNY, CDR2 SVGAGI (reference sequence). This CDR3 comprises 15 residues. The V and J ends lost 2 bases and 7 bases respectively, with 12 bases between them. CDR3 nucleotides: TGTGCCAGCAGTTACGCAGGGACGGCAAATTCACCCCTCCACTTT. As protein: CASSYAGTANSPLHF.

The CDR3 DNA follows: TGTGCCATCAGTCCTGGACCGACTAGGGGTGGCTACACCTTC. This sequence encodes CAISPGPTRGGYTF. The chain uses TRBV10-3 and TRBJ1-2; tentatively, D is TRBD1 (5 bases). The V gene lost 5 bases and the J gene lost 7 bases, with 17 bases spanning the gap. This CDR3 is built from 14 residues. Germline-derived CDR1 and CDR2 are ENHRY and SYGVKD.

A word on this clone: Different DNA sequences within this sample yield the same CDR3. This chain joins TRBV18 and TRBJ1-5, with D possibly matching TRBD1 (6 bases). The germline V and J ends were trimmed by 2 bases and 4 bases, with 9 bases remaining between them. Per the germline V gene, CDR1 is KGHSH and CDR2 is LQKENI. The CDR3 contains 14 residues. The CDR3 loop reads CASSPGGGNQPQHF. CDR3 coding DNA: TGTGCCAGCTCACCAGGGGGCGGAAATCAGCCCCAGCATTTT.

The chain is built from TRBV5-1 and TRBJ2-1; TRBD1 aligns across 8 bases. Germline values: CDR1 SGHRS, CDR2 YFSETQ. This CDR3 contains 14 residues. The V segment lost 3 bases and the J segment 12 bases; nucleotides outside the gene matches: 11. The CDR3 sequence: CASSSSASGGPQFF. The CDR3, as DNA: TGCGCCAGCAGCTCGTCCGCATCAGGGGGCCCGCAGTTCTTC.

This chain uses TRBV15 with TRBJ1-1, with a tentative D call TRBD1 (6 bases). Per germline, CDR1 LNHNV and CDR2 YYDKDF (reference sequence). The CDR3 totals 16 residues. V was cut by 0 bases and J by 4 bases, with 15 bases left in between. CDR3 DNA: TGTGCCACCAGCAGAGATAGGCGGGGGCGGCTCACTGAAGCTTTCTTT. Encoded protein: CATSRDRRGRLTEAFF.

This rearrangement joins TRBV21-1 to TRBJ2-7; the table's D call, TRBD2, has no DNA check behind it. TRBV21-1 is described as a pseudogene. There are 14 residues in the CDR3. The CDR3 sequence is CASSNGLAGYEQYF. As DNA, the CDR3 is TGTGCCAGCAGCAACGGGCTAGCGGGGTACGAGCAGTACTTC.

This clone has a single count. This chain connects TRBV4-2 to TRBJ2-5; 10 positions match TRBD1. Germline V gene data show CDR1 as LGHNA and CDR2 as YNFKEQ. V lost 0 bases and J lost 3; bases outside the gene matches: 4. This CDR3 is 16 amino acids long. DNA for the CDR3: TGTGCCAGCAGCCAAGATCGTGGGACAGGGGAAGAGACCCAGTACTTC. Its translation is CASSQDRGTGEETQYF.

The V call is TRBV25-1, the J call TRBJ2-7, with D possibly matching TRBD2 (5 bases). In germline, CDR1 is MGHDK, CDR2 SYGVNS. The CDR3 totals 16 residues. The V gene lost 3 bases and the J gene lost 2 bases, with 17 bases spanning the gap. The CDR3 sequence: CASSDMGTSRPYEQYF. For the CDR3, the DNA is TGTGCCAGCAGTGACATGGGAACTAGTCGACCCTACGAGCAGTACTTC.

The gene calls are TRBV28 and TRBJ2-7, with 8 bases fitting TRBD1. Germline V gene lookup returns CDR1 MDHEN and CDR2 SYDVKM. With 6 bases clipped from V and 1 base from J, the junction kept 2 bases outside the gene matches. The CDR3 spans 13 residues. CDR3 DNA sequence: TGTGCCAGCAGCCGGACAGGGTCCTACGAGCAGTACTTC. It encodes CASSRTGSYEQYF.

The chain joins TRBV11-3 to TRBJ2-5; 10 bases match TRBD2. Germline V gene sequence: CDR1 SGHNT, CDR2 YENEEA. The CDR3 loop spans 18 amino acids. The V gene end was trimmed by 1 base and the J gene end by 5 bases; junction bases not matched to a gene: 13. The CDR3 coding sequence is TGTGCCAGCAGCTTAGGCCCCTATAATAGCGGGAGGCGTGAGACCCAGTACTTC. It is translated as CASSLGPYNSGRRETQYF.

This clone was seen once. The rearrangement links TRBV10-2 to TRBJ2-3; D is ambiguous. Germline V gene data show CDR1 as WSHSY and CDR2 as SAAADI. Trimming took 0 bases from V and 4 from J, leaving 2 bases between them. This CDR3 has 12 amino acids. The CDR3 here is CASSESPDTQYF. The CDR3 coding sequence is TGCGCCAGCAGTGAGTCCCCAGATACGCAGTATTTT.

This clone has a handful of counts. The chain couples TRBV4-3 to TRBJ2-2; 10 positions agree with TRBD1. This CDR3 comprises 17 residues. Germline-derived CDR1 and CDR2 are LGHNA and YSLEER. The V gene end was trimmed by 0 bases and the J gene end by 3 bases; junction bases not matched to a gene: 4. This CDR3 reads CASSQDLGTGDTGELFF. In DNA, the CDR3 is TGCGCCAGCAGCCAAGATCTCGGGACAGGGGACACCGGGGAGCTGTTTTTT.

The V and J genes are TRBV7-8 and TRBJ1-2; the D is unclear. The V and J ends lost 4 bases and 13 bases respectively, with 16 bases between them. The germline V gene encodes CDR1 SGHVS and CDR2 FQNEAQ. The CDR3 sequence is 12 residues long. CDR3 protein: CASSSKWEIGTF. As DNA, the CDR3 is TGTGCCAGCAGCTCCAAGTGGGAGATAGGCACCTTC.

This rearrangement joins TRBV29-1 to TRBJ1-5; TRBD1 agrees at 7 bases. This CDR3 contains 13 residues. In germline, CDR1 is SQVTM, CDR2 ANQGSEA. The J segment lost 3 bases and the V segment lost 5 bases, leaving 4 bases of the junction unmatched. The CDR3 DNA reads TGCAGCGTTCAGGGGGGGAACAATCAGCCCCAGCATTTT. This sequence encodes CSVQGGNNQPQHF. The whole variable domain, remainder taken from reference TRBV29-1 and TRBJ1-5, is SAVISQKPSRDICQRGTSLTIQCQVDSQVTMMFWYRQQPGQSLTLIATANQGSEATYESGFVIDKFPISRPNLTFSTLTVSNMSPEDSSIYLCSVQGGNNQPQHFGDGTRLSIL.

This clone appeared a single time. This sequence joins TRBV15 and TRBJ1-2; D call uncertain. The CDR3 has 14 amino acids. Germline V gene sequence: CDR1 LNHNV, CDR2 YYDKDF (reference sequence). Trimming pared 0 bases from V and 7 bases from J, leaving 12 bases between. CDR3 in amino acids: CATSRDLAGAGYTF. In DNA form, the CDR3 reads TGTGCCACCAGCAGAGATCTGGCCGGCGCTGGCTACACCTTC.

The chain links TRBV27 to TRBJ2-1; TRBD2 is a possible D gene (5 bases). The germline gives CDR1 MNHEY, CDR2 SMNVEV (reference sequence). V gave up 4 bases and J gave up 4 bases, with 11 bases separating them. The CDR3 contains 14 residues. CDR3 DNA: TGTGCCAGCAGTTATGCTGCGGGTTACAATGAGCAGTTCTTC. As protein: CASSYAAGYNEQFF.

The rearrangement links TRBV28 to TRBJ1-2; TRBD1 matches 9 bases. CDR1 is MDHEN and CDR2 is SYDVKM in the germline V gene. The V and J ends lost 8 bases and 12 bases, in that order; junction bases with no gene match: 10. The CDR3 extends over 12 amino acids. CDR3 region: CASGATGGRNTF. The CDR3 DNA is TGTGCCAGCGGGGCGACAGGGGGTCGAAACACCTTC.

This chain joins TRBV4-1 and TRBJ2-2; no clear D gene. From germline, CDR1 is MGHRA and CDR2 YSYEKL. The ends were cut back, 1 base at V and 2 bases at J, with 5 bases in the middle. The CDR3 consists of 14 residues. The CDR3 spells CASSQGENTGELFF. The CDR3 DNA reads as TGCGCCAGCAGCCAAGGCGAAAACACCGGGGAGCTGTTTTTT.

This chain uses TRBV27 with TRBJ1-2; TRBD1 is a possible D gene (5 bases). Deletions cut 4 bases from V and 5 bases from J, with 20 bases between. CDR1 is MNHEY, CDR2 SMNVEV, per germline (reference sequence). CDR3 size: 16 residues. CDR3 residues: CASSSYMRDGLYGYTF. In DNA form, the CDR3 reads TGTGCCAGCAGTTCGTATATGCGGGACGGACTATATGGCTACACCTTC.

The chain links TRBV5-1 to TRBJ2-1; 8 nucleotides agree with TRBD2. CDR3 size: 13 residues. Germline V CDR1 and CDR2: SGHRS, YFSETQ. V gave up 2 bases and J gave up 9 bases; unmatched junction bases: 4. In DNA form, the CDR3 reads TGCGCCAGCAGCTTAGCGGGAGTTAGTGAGCAGTTCTTC. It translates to CASSLAGVSEQFF.

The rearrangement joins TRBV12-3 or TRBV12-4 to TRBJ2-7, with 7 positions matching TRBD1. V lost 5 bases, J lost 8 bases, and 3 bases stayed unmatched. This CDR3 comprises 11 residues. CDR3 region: CASSIQGKQYF. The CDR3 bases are TGTGCCAGCAGTATACAGGGGAAGCAGTACTTC.

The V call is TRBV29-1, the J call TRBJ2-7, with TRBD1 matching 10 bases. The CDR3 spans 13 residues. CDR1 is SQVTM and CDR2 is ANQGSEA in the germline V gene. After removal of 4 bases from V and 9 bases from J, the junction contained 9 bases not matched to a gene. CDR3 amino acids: CSVGVGQGNWQYF. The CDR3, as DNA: TGCAGCGTTGGGGTGGGACAGGGGAATTGGCAGTACTTC.

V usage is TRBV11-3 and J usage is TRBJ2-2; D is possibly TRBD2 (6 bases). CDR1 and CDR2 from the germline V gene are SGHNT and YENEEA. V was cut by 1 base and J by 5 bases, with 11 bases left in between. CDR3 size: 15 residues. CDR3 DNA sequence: TGTGCCAGCAGCTTAGTGGGCGGAGGGACCGGGGAGCTGTTTTTT. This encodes CASSLVGGGTGELFF.

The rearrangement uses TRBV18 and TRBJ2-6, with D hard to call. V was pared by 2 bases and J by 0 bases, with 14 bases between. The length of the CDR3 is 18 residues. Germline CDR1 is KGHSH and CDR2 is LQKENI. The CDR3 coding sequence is TGTGCCAGCTCACCAATCTATTCTGTGGACTCTGGGGCCAACGTCCTGACTTTC. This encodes CASSPIYSVDSGANVLTF.

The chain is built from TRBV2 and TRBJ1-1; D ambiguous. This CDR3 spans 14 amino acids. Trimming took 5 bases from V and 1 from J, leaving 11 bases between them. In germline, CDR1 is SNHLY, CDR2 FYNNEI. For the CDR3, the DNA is TGTGCCAGCAGTTTAGGTAGGCGGAACACTGAAGCTTTCTTT. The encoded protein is CASSLGRRNTEAFF.